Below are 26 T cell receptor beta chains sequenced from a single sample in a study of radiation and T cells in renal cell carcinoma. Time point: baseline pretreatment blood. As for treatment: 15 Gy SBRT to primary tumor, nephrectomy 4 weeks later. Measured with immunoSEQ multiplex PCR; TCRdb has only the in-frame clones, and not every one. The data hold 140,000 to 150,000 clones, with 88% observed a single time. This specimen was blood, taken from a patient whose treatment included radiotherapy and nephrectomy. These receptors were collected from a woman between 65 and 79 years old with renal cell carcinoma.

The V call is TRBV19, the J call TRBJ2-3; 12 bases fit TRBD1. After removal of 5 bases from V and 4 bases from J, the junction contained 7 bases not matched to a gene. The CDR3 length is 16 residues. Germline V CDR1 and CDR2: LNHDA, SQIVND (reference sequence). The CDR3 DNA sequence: TGTGCCAGTAGTGACCCGGGGACAGGGGGCTCAGATACGCAGTATTTT. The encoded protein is CASSDPGTGGSDTQYF.

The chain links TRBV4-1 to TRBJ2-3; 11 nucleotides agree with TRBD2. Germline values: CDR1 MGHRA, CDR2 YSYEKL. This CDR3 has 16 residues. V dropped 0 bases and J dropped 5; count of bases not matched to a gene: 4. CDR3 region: CASSQDSGGARDTQYF. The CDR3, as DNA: TGCGCCAGCAGCCAAGATAGCGGGGGGGCGAGAGATACGCAGTATTTT.

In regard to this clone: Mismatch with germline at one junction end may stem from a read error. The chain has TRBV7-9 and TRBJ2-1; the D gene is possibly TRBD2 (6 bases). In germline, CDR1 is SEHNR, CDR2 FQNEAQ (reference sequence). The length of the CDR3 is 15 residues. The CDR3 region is CASSLGGTSSNEQFF. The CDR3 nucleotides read TGTGCCAGCAGCTTAGGGGGGACTTCCTCCAATGAGCAGTTCTTC.

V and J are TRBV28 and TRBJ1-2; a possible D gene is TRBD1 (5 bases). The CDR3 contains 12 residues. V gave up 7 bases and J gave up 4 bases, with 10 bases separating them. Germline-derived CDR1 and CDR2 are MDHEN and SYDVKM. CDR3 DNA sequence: TGTGCCAGCATGGGGACTTTCTATGGCTACACCTTC. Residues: CASMGTFYGYTF.

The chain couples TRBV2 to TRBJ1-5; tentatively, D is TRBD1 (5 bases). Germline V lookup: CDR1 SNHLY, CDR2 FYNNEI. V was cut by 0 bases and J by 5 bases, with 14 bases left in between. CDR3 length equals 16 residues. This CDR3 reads CASSEARGNADQPQHF. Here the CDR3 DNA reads TGTGCCAGCAGTGAAGCCCGGGGGAACGCCGATCAGCCCCAGCATTTT.

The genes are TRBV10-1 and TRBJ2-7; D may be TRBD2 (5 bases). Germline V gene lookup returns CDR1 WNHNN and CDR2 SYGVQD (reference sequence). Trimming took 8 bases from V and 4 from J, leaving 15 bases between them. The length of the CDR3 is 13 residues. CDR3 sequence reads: CASSSGGVYEQYF. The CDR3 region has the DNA TGCGCCAGCTCCTCCGGAGGAGTGTACGAGCAGTACTTC.

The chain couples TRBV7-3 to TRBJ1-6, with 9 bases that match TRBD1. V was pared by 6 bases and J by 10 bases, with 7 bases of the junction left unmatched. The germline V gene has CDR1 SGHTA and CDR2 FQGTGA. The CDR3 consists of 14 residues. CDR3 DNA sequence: TGTGCCAGCAGTCTGGGGACAGGGCGCTCACCCCTCCACTTT. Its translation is CASSLGTGRSPLHF.

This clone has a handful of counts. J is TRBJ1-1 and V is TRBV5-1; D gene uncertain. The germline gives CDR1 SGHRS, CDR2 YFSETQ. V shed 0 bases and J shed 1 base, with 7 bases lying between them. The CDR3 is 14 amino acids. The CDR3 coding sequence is TGCGCCAGCAGCTTGGCCGCGGCGAACACTGAAGCTTTCTTT. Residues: CASSLAAANTEAFF.

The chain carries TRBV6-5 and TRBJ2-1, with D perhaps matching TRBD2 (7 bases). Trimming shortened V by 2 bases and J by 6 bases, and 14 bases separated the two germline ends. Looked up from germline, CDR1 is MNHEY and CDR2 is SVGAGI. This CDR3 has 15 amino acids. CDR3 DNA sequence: TGTGCCAGCAGTTACGGTGGGGGGGGCCTCAATGAGCAGTTCTTC. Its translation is CASSYGGGGLNEQFF.

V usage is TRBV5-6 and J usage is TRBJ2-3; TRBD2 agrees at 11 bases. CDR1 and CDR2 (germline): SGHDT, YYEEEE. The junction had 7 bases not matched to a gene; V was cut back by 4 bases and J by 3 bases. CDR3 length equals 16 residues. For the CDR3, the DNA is TGTGCCAGCAGCACCTGGTTAGCGGGGGGGACAGATACGCAGTATTTT. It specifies CASSTWLAGGTDTQYF. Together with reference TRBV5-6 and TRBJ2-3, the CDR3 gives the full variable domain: DAGVTQSPTHLIKTRGQQVTLRCSPKSGHDTVSWYQQALGQGPQFIFQYYEEEERQRGNFPDRFSGHQFPNYSSELNVNALLLGDSALYLCASSTWLAGGTDTQYFGPGTRLTVL.

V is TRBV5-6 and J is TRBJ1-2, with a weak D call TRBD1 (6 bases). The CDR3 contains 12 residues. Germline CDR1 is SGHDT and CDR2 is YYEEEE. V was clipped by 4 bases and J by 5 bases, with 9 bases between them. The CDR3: CASSPQGYGYTF. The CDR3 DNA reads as TGTGCCAGCAGCCCCCAGGGGTATGGCTACACCTTC.

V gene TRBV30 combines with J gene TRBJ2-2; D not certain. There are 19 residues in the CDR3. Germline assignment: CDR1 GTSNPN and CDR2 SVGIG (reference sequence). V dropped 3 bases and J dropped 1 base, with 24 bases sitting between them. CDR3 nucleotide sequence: TGTGCCTGGAGCAAACTTCTTGATGTGGCATCCTTGAACACCGGGGAGCTGTTTTTT. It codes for CAWSKLLDVASLNTGELFF.

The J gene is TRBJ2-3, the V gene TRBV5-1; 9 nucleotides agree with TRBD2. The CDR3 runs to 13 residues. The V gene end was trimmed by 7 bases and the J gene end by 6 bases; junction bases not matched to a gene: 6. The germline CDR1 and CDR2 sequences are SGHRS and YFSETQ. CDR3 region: CASSGLAMDTQYF. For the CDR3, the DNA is TGCGCCAGCTCTGGACTAGCGATGGATACGCAGTATTTT. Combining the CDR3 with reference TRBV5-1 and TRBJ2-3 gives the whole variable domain KAGVTQTPRYLIKTRGQQVTLSCSPISGHRSVSWYQQTPGQGLQFLFEYFSETQRNKGNFPGRFSGRQFSNSRSEMNVSTLELGDSALYLCASSGLAMDTQYFGPGTRLTVL.

The CDR3: CASSLRLGEQGQGEQFF. In nucleotides, the CDR3 is TGTGCCAGCAGCTTACGCTTGGGTGAGCAGGGGCAGGGTGAGCAGTTCTTC. J is TRBJ2-1 and V is TRBV11-3, with a possible D match to TRBD1 (6 bases). The CDR3 is 17 residues long. Looked up from germline, CDR1 is SGHNT and CDR2 is YENEEA. Trimming shortened V by 2 bases and J by 9 bases, and 23 bases separated the two germline ends.

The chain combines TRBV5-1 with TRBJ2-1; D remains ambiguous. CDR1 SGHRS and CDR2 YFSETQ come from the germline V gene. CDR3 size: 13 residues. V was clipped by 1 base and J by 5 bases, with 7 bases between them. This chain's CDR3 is CASSLRVNNEQFF. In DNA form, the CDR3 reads TGCGCCAGCAGCTTGAGGGTTAACAATGAGCAGTTCTTC.

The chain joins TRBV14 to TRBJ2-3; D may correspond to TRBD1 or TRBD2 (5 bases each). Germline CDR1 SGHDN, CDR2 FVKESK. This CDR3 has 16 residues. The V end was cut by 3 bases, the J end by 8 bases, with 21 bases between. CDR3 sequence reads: CASSHGPGTVRGTQYF. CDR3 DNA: TGTGCCAGCAGCCACGGACCGGGAACAGTTAGGGGTACGCAGTATTTT. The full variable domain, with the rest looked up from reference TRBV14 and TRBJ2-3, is EAGVTQFPSHSVIEKGQTVTLRCDPISGHDNLYWYRRVMGKEIKFLLHFVKESKQDESGMPNNRFLAERTGGTYSTLKVQPAELEDSGVYFCASSHGPGTVRGTQYFGPGTRLTVL.

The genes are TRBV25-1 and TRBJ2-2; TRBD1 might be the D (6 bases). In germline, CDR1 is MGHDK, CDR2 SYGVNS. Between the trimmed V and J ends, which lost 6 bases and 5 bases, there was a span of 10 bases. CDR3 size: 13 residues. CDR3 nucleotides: TGTGCCAGCAGATACAGGGTAACCGGGGAGCTGTTTTTT. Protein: CASRYRVTGELFF.

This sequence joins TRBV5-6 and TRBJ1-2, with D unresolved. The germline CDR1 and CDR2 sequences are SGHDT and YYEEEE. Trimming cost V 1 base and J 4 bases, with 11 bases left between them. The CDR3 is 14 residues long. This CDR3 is CASSLRGIPYGYTF. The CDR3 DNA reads TGTGCCAGCAGCTTGCGAGGGATCCCCTATGGCTACACCTTC. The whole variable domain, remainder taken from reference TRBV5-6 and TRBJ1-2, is DAGVTQSPTHLIKTRGQQVTLRCSPKSGHDTVSWYQQALGQGPQFIFQYYEEEERQRGNFPDRFSGHQFPNYSSELNVNALLLGDSALYLCASSLRGIPYGYTFGSGTRLTVV.

The CDR3 is CASSLRADSPLHF. The CDR3 bases are TGTGCCAGCAGCTTAAGGGCCGATTCACCCCTCCACTTT. V is TRBV7-2 and J is TRBJ1-6; D gene uncertain. The CDR3 extends over 13 amino acids. Germline CDR1 reads SGHTA; CDR2 reads FQGNSA. Trimming left V 2 bases short and J 8 bases short, with 7 bases between.

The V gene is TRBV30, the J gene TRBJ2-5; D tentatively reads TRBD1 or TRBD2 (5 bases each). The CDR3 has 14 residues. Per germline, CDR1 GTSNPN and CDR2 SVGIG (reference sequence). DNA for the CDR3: TGTGCTTACAACCCCGGGACGCCCCAAGAGACCCAGTACTTC. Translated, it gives CAYNPGTPQETQYF.

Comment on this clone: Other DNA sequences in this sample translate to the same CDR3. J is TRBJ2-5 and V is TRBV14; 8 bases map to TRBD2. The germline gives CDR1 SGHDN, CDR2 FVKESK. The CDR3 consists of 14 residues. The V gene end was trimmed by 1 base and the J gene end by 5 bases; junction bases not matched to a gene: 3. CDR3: CASSQGLAGETQYF. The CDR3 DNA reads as TGTGCCAGCAGCCAAGGTCTAGCGGGCGAGACCCAGTACTTC.

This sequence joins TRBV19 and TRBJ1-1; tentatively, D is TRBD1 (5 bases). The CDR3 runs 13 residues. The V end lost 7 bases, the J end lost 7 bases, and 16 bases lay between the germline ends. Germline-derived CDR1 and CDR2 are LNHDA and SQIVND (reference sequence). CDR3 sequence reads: CASKKQGVLEAFF. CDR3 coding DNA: TGTGCCAGTAAGAAGCAGGGAGTCCTTGAAGCTTTCTTT.

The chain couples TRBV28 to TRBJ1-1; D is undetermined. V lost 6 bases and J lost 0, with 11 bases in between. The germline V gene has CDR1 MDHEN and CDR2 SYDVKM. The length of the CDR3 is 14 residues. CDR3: CASSPLGMNTEAFF. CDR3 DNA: TGTGCCAGCAGCCCCCTGGGTATGAACACTGAAGCTTTCTTT.

CDR3 residues: CASTRQGTEAFF. CDR3 coding DNA: TGTGCCAGCACCCGACAGGGCACTGAAGCTTTCTTT. The chain links TRBV11-3 to TRBJ1-1; 7 bases match TRBD1. The junction had 3 bases not matched to a gene; V was cut back by 7 bases and J by 4 bases. Germline lookup yields CDR1 SGHNT and CDR2 YENEEA. There are 12 residues in the CDR3.

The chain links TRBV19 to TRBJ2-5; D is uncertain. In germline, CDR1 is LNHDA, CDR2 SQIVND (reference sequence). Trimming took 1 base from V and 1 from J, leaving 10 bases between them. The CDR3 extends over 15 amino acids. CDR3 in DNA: TGTGCCAGTAGTATAGGGGCTACTATCCAAGAGACCCAGTACTTC. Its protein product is CASSIGATIQETQYF.

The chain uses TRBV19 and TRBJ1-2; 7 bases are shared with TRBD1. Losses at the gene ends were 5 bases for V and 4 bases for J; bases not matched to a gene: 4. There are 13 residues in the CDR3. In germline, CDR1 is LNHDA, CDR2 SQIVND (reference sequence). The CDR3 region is CASSEQGFYGYTF. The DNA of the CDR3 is TGTGCCAGTAGTGAACAGGGGTTCTATGGCTACACCTTC.